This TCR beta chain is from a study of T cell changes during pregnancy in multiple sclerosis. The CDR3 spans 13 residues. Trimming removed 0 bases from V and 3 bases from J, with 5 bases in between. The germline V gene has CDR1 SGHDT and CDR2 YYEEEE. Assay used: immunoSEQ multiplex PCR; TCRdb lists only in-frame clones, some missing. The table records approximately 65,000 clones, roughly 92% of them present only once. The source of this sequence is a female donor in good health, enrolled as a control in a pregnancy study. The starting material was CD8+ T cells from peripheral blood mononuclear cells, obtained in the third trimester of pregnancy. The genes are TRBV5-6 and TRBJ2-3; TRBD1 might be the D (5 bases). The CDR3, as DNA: TGTGCCAGCAGCTTGGACAGGACAGATACGCAGTATTTT. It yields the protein CASSLDRTDTQYF.